This T cell receptor beta chain was sequenced during a study of human T cells and chemical hapten exposure. Across the study: Diphenylcyclopropenone was applied weekly to patients' scalps across the roughly 23-week study.

Time point defined: patch test 2, 6 weeks after DPC sensitization. Sample treatment: therapeutic diphenylcyclopropenone sensitization with weekly scalp DPC. Unseparated into fractions, whole blood served as the source from which total RNA was extracted. The study's findings and limits: PT1 expanded TCR counts and patch test score correlated positively. TCRs whose frequency exceeded 1 in 1000 remained the same following DPC sensitization.

TCRdb independently ran MiXCR on the RACE reads; one entry per CDR3 protein. The table lists some 88,000 distinct CDR3 sequences, approximately 9.9% of them singletons. The CDR3 consists of 15 residues. V dropped 0 bases and J dropped 5 bases, with 13 bases sitting between them. Germline V lookup: CDR1 MNHEY, CDR2 SVGAGI. This clonotype was counted a few times. The antigen is undetermined. The source was whole blood, collected in connection with sensitization to the hapten diphenylcyclopropenone (DPC). The TCR comes from a middle-aged man with alopecia areata. Some clones in this sample may be carry-over from other donors' samples. The gene calls are TRBV6-5 and TRBJ1-1; D is possibly TRBD1 (6 bases). The CDR3 DNA reads as TGTGCCAGCAGTTACTCGACGGGGGCGCATACTGAAGCTTTCTTT. This sequence encodes CASSYSTGAHTEAFF.